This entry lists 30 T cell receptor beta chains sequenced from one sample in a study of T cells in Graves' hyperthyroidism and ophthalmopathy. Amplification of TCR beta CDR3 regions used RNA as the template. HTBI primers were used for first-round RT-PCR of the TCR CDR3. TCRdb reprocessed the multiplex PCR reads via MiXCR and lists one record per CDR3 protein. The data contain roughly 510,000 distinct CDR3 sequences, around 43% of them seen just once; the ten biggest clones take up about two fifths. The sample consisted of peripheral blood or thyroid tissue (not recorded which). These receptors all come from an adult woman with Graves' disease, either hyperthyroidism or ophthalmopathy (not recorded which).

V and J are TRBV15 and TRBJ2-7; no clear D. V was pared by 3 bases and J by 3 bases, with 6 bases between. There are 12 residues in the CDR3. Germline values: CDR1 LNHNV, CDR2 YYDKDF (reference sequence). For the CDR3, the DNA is TGTGCCACCAGCAGTACGCGCTACGAGCAGTACTTC. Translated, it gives CATSSTRYEQYF.

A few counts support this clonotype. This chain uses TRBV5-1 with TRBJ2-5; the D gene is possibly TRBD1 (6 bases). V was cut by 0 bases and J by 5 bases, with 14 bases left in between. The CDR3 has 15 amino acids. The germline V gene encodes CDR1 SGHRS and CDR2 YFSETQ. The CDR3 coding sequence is TGCGCCAGCAGCTTGGATGGACAGCCAGTGGAGACCCAGTACTTC. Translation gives CASSLDGQPVETQYF. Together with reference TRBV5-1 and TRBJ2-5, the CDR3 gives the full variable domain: KAGVTQTPRYLIKTRGQQVTLSCSPISGHRSVSWYQQTPGQGLQFLFEYFSETQRNKGNFPGRFSGRQFSNSRSEMNVSTLELGDSALYLCASSLDGQPVETQYFGPGTRLLVL.

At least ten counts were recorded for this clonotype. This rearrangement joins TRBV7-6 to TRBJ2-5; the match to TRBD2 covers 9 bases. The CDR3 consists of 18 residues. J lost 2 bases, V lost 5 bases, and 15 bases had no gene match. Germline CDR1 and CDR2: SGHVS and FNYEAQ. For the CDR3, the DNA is TGTGCCAGCAGCCGGAGCCGGACTAGCGCAAACCAACAAGAGACCCAGTACTTC. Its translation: CASSRSRTSANQQETQYF.

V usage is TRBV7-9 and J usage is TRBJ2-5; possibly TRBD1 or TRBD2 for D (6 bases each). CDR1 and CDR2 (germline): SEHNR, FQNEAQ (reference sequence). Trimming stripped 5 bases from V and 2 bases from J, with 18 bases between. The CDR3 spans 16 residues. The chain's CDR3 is CASSPGGGHQQETQYF. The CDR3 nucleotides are TGTGCCAGCAGCCCCGGAGGGGGACACCAACAAGAGACCCAGTACTTC.

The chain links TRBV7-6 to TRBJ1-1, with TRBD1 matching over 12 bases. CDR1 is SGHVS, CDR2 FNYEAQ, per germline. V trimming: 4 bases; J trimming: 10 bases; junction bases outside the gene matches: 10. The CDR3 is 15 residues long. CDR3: CASSSTGQGAVVAFF. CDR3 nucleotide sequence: TGTGCCAGCAGCTCGACGGGACAGGGGGCTGTCGTAGCTTTCTTT.

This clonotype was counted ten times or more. The CDR3 DNA is TGTGCCAGCAGGACAGGGTCCATGAACACTGAAGCTTTCTTT. This codes for CASRTGSMNTEAFF. V and J are TRBV7-9 and TRBJ1-1, with 7 positions matching TRBD1. Trimming cost V 6 bases and J 0 bases; bases outside gene matches: 4. Germline V gene data show CDR1 as SEHNR and CDR2 as FQNEAQ (reference sequence). The CDR3 runs 14 residues.

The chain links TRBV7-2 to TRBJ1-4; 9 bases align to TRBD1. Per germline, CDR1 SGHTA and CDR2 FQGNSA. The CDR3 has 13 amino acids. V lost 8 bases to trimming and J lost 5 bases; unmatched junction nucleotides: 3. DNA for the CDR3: TGTGCCAGCCGCGGACAGGGGAATGAAAAACTGTTTTTT. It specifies CASRGQGNEKLFF.

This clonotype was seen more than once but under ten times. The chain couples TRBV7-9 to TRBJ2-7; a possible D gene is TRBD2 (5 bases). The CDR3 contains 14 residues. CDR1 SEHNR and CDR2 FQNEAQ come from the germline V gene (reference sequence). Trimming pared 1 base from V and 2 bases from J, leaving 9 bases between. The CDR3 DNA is TGTGCCAGCAGCTTAGAGGAGGAGACCTACGAGCAGTACTTC. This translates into CASSLEEETYEQYF.

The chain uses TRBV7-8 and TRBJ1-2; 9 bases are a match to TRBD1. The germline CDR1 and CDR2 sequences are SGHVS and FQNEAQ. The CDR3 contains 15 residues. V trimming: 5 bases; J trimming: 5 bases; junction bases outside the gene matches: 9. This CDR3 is CASSTEGQGSYGYTF. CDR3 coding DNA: TGTGCCAGCAGCACGGAGGGACAGGGCAGTTATGGCTACACCTTC.

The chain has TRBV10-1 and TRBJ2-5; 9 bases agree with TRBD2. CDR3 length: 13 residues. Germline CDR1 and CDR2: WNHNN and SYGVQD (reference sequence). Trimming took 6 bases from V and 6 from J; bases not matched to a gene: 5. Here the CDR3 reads CASRPSGTQTQYF. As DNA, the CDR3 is TGCGCCAGCAGACCTAGCGGGACCCAGACCCAGTACTTC.

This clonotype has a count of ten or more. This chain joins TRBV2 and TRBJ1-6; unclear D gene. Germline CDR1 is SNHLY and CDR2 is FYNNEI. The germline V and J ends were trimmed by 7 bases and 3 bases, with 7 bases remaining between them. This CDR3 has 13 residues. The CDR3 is CASIRDYNSPLHF. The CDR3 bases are TGTGCCAGCATCCGAGACTATAATTCACCCCTCCACTTT. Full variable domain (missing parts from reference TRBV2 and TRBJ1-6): EPEVTQTPSHQVTQMGQEVILRCVPISNHLYFYWYRQILGQKVEFLVSFYNNEISEKSEIFDDQFSVERPDGSNFTLKIRSTKLEDSAMYFCASIRDYNSPLHFGNGTRLTVT.

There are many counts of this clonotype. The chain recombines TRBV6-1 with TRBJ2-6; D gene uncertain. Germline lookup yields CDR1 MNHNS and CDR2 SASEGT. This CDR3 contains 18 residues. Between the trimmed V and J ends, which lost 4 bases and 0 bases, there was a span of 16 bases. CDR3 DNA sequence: TGTGCCAGCAGTGCCCGCTATGGACCGAGCTCTGGGGCCAACGTCCTGACTTTC. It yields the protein CASSARYGPSSGANVLTF.

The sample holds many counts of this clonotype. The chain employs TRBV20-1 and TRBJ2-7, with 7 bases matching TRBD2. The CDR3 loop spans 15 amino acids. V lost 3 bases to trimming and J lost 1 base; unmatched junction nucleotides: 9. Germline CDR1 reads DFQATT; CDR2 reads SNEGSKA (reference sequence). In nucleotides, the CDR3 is TGCAGTGCTAGTACTCGGACTAGAGGGTCCTACGAGCAGTACTTC. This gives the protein CSASTRTRGSYEQYF.

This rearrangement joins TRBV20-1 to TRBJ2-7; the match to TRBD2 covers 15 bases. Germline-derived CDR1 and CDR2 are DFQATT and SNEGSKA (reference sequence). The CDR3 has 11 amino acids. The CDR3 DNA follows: TGCGGGACTAGCGGGGGGTACGAGCAGTACTTC. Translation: CGTSGGYEQYF.

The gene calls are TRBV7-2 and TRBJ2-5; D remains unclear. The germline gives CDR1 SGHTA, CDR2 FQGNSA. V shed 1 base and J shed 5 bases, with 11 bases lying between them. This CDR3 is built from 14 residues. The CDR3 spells CASSLGLVVETQYF. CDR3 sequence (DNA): TGTGCCAGCAGCTTAGGGCTAGTCGTGGAGACCCAGTACTTC.

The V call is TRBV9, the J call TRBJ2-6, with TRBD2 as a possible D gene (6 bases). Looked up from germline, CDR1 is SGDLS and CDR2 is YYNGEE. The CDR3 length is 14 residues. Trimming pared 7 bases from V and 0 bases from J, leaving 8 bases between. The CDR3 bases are TGTGCCAGCGGAGGGGACTCTGGGGCCAACGTCCTGACTTTC. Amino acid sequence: CASGGDSGANVLTF.

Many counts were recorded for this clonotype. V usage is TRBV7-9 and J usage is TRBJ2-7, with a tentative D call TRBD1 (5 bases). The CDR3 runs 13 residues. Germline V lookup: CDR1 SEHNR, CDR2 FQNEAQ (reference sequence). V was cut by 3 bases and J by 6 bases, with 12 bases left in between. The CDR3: CASSFGQGGEQYF. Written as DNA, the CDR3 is TGTGCCAGCAGCTTTGGGCAGGGCGGCGAGCAGTACTTC.

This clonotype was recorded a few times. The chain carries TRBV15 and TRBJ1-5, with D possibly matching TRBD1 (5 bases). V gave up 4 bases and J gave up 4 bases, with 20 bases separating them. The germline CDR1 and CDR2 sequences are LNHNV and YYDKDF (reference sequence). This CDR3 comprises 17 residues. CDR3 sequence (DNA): TGTGCCACCAGCAAAACTCAGGGTAATCTTAGGAATCAGCCCCAGCATTTT. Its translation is CATSKTQGNLRNQPQHF.

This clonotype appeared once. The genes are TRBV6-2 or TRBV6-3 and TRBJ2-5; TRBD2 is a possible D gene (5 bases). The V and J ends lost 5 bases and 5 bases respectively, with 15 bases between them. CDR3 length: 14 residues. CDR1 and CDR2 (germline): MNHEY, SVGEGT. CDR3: CASSPTIERETQYF. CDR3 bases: TGTGCCAGCAGTCCTACCATAGAGCGGGAGACCCAGTACTTC.

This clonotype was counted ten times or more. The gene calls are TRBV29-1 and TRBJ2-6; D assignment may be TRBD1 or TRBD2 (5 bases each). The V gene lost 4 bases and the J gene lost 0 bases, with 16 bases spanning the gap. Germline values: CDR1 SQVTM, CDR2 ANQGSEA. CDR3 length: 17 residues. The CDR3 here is CSVVQGVPSSGANVLTF. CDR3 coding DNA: TGCAGCGTTGTCCAGGGAGTTCCTAGCTCTGGGGCCAACGTCCTGACTTTC.

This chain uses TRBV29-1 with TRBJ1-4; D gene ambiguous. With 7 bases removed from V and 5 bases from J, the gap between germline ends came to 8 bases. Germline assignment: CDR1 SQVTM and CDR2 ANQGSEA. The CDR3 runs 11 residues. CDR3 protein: CSGEENEKLFF. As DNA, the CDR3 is TGCAGCGGAGAGGAGAATGAAAAACTGTTTTTT.

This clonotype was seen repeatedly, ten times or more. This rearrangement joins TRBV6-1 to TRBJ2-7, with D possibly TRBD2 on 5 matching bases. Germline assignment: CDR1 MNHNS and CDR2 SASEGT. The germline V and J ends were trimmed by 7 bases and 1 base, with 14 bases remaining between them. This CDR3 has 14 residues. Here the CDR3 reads CASKTGMGSYEQYF. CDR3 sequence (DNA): TGTGCCAGCAAAACCGGGATGGGATCCTACGAGCAGTACTTC.

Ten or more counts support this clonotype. In DNA, the CDR3 is TGTGCCAGCACTATAACGGGAGGGCCCCCCGGGGAGCTGTTTTTT. Protein: CASTITGGPPGELFF. The V call is TRBV7-9, the J call TRBJ2-2, with TRBD2 matching over 8 bases. CDR1 is SEHNR and CDR2 is FQNEAQ in the germline V gene (reference sequence). This CDR3 has 15 residues. J lost 6 bases, V lost 7 bases, and 10 bases had no gene match.

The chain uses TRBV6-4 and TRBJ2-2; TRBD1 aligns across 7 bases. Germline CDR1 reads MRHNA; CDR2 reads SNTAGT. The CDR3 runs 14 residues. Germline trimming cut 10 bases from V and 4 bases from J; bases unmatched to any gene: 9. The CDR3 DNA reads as TGTGCCATCGGAAGACAGGGTGGCACCGGGGAGCTGTTTTTT. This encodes CAIGRQGGTGELFF.

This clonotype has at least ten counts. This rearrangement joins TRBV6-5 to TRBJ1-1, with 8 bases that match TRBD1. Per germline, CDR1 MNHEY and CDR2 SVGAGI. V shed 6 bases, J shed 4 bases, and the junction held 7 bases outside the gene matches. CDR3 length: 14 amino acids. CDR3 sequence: CASRTRQGSTEAFF. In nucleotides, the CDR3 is TGTGCCAGCAGGACTAGACAGGGGAGCACTGAAGCTTTCTTT.

In DNA form, the CDR3 reads TGCAGCTACACCCGGCATGTGAACACTGAAGCTTTCTTT. Translating it yields CSYTRHVNTEAFF. The chain has TRBV29-1 and TRBJ1-1, with D uncertain. This CDR3 has 13 residues. Germline lookup yields CDR1 SQVTM and CDR2 ANQGSEA. The V end lost 8 bases, the J end lost 0 bases, and 13 bases lay between the germline ends.

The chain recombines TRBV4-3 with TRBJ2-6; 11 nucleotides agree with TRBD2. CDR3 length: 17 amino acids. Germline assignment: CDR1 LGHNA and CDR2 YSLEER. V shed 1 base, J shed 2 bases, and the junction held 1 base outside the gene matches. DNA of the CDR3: TGCGCCAGCAGCCAAGTAGCGGGAGGGGCTGGGGCCAACGTCCTGACTTTC. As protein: CASSQVAGGAGANVLTF.

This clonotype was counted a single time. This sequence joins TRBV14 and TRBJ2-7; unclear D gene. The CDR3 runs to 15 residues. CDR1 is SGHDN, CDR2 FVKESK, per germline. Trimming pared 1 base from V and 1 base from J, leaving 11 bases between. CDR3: CASSQVGLRSYEQYF. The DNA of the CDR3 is TGTGCCAGCAGCCAAGTTGGGTTACGGTCCTACGAGCAGTACTTC.

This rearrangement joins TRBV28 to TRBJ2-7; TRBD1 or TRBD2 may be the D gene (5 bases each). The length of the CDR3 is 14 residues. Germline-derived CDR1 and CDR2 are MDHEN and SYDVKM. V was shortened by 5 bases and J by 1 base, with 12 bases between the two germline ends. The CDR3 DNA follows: TGTGCCAGCAGTGCCCACGGGGCGTCCTACGAGCAGTACTTC. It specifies CASSAHGASYEQYF.

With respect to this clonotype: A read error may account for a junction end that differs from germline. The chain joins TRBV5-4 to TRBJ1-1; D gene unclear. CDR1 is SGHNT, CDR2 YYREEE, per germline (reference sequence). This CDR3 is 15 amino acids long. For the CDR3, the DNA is TGTGCCAGCAGCTTGGGATACGCGACGAACACTGAAGCTCTCTTT. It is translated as CASSLGYATNTEALF.